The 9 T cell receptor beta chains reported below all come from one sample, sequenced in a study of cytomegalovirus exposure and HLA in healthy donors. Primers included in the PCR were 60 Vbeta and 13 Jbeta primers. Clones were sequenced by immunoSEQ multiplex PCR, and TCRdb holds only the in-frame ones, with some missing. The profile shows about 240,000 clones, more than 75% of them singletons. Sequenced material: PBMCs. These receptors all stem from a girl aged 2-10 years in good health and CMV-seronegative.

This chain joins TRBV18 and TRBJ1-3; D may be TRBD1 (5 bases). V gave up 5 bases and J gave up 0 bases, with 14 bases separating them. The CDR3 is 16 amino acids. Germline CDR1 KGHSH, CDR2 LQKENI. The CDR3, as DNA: TGTGCCAGCTCATCCCGGACACTCTCCTCTGGAAACACCATATATTTT. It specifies CASSSRTLSSGNTIYF.

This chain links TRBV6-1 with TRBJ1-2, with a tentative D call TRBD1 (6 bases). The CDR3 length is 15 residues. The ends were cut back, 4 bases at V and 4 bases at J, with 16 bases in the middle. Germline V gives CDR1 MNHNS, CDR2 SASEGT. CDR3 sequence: CASSALTGISYGYTF. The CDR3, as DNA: TGTGCCAGCAGTGCTCTCACAGGGATTTCCTATGGCTACACCTTC.

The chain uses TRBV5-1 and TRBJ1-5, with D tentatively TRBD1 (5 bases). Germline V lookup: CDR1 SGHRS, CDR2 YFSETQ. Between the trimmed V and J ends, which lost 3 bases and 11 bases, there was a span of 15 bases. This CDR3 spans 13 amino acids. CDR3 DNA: TGCGCCAGCAGCTGGGGAGGTGAGGGGACCCAGCATTTT. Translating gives CASSWGGEGTQHF.

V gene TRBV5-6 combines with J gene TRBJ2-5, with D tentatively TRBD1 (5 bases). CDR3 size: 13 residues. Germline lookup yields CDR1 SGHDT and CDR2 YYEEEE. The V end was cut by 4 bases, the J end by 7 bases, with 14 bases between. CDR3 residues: CASSRLQAPTQYF. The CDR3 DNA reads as TGTGCCAGCAGCCGATTACAGGCTCCGACCCAGTACTTC.

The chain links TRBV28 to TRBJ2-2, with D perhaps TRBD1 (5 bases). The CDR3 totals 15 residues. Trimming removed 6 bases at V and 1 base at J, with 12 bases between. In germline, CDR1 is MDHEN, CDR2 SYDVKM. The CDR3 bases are TGTGCCAGCAGCCGAATTAGGGGGAACACCGGGGAGCTGTTTTTT. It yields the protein CASSRIRGNTGELFF.

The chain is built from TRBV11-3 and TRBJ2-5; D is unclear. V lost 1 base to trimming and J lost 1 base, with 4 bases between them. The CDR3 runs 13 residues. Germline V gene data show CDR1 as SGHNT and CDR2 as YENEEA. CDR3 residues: CASSLGAQETQYF. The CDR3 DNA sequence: TGTGCCAGCAGCTTAGGGGCCCAAGAGACCCAGTACTTC.

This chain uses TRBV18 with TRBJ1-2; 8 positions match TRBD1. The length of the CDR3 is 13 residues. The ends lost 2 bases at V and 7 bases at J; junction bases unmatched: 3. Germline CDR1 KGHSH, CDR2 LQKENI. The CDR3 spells CASSPGQGTGYTF. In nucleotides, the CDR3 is TGTGCCAGCTCACCAGGACAGGGCACTGGCTACACCTTC.

The CDR3 DNA is TGCGCCAGCAGCCTGACAGGAGTGCTTACCTACGAGCAGTACTTC. Its protein is CASSLTGVLTYEQYF. The chain uses TRBV5-1 and TRBJ2-7; D may be TRBD1 (6 bases). V was clipped by 4 bases and J by 2 bases, with 16 bases between them. The CDR3 loop spans 15 amino acids. Germline values: CDR1 SGHRS, CDR2 YFSETQ.

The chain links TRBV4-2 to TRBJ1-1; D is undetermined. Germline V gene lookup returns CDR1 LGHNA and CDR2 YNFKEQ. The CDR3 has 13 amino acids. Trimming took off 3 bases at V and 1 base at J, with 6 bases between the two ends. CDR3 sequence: CASSHIQNTEAFF. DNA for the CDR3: TGTGCCAGCAGCCATATACAGAACACTGAAGCTTTCTTT.